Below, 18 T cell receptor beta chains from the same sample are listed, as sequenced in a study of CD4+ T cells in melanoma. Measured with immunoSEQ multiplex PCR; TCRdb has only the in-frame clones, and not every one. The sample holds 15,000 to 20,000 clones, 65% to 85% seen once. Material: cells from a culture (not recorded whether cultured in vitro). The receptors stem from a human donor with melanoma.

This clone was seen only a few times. CDR3 in DNA: TGCGCCAGCAGCTTGCAACCAGACCTTACCTCTGGAAACACCATATATTTT. Encoded protein: CASSLQPDLTSGNTIYF. This sequence joins TRBV5-1 and TRBJ1-3; unclear D gene. Trimming shortened V by 1 base and J by 0 bases, and 14 bases separated the two germline ends. CDR3 length equals 17 residues. The germline gives CDR1 SGHRS, CDR2 YFSETQ. Filled out from reference TRBV5-1 and TRBJ1-3, the complete variable domain reads KAGVTQTPRYLIKTRGQQVTLSCSPISGHRSVSWYQQTPGQGLQFLFEYFSETQRNKGNFPGRFSGRQFSNSRSEMNVSTLELGDSALYLCASSLQPDLTSGNTIYFGEGSWLTVV.

CDR3 coding DNA: TGTGCCAGCAGCCGGACGGAGTATGAGTACTTC. Its protein product is CASSRTEYEYF. The chain couples TRBV5-8 to TRBJ2-5; no firm D call. The CDR3 is 11 amino acids. Germline assignment: CDR1 SGHTS and CDR2 YDEGEE. V shed 4 bases and J shed 12 bases, with 13 bases lying between them.

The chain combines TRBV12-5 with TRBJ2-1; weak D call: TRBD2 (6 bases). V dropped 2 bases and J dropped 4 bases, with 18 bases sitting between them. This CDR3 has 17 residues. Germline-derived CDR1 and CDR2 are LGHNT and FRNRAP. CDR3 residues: CASGLRPGTGAYNEQFF. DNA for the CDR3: TGTGCTAGTGGTTTGCGCCCCGGGACTGGGGCGTACAATGAGCAGTTCTTC.

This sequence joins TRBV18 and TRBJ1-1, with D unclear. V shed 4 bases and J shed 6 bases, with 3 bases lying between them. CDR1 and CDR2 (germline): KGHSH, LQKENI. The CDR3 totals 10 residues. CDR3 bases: TGTGCCAGCTCACACTCTGAAGCTTTCTTT. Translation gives CASSHSEAFF.

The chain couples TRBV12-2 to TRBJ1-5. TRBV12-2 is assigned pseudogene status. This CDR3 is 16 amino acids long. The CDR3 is CASRLARGDSNQPQHF. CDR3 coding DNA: TGTGCAAGTCGCTTAGCGCGCGGGGATAGCAATCAGCCCCAGCATTTT.

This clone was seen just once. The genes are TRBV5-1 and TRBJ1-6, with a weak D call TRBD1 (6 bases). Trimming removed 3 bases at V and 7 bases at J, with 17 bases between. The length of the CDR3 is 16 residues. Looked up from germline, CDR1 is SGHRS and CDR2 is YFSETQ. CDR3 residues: CASSYLQGPGNSPLHF. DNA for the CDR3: TGCGCCAGCAGCTACCTACAGGGACCTGGGAATTCACCCCTCCACTTT.

CDR3 coding DNA: TGTGCCAGCAGCTTGGGGGGGGCGATGGGTCAGCCCCAGCATTTT. It translates to CASSLGGAMGQPQHF. This chain connects TRBV5-6 to TRBJ1-5; tentatively, D is TRBD1 (6 bases). Germline V CDR1 and CDR2: SGHDT, YYEEEE. The CDR3 is 15 residues long. V lost 0 bases, J lost 6 bases, and 13 bases lay in between. The complete variable domain, with remaining parts taken from reference TRBV5-6 and TRBJ1-5, reads DAGVTQSPTHLIKTRGQQVTLRCSPKSGHDTVSWYQQALGQGPQFIFQYYEEEERQRGNFPDRFSGHQFPNYSSELNVNALLLGDSALYLCASSLGGAMGQPQHFGDGTRLSIL.

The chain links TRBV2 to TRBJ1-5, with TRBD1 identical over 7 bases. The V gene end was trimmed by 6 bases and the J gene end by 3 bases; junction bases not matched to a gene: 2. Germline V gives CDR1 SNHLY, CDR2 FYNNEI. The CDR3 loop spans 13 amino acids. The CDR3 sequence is CASSGQVNQPQHF. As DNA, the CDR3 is TGTGCCAGCAGCGGACAGGTCAATCAGCCCCAGCATTTT.

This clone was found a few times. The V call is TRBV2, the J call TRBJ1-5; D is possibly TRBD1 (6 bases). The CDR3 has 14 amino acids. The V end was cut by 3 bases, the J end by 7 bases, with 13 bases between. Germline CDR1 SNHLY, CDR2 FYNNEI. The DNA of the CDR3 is TGTGCCAGCAGTGACCGGCCGCAGGGGCAGCCCCAGCATTTT. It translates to CASSDRPQGQPQHF.

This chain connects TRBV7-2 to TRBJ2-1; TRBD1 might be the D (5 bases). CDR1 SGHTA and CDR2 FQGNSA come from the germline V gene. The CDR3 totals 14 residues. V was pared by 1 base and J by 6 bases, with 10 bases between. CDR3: CASSLVSGPNEQFF. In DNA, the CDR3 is TGTGCCAGCAGCTTAGTATCAGGGCCCAATGAGCAGTTCTTC.

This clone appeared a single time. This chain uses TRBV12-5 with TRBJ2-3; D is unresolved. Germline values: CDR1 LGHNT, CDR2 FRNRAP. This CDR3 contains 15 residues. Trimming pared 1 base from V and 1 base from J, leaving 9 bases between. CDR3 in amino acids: CASGLGGSGTDTQYF. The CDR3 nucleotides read TGTGCTAGTGGTTTGGGGGGATCCGGCACAGATACGCAGTATTTT.

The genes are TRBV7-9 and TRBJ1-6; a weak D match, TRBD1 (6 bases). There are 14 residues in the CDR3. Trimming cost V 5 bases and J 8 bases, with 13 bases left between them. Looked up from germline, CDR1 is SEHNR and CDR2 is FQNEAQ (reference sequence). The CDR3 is CASSRTDVDSPLHF. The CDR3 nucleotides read TGTGCCAGCAGCAGGACAGACGTGGATTCACCCCTCCACTTT.

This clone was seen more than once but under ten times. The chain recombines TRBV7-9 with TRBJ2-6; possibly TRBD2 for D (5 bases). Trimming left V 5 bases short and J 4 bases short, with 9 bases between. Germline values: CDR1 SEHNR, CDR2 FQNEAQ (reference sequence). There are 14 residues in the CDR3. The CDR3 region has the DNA TGTGCCAGCAGCGCGGGCGTCGGGGCCAACGTCCTGACTTTC. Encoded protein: CASSAGVGANVLTF.

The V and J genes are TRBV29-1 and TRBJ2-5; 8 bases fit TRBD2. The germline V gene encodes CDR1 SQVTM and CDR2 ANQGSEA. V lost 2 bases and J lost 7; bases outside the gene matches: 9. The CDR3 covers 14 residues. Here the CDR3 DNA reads TGCAGCGTTGAAAGGGTAGCGGGGTTCGGGACCCAGTACTTC. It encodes CSVERVAGFGTQYF.

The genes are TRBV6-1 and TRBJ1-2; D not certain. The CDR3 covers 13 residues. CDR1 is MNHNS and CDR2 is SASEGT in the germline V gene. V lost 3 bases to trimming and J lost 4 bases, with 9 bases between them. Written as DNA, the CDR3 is TGTGCCAGCAGTGATTCGGGCCGCTATGGCTACACCTTC. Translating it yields CASSDSGRYGYTF.

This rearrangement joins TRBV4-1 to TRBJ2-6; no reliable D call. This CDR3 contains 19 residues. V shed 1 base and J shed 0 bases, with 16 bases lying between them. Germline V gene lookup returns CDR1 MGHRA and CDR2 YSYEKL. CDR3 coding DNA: TGCGCCAGCAGCCAAGTCCCCATTCCTCCCTTCTCTGGGGCCAACGTCCTGACTTTC. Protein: CASSQVPIPPFSGANVLTF.

The CDR3 sequence: CASSRPGTSGLQETQYF. The CDR3 DNA is TGTGCCAGCAGCCGCCCCGGGACTAGCGGGTTACAAGAGACCCAGTACTTC. This chain links TRBV14 with TRBJ2-5; TRBD2 aligns across 12 bases. The V segment lost 4 bases and the J segment 2 bases; nucleotides outside the gene matches: 8. Per germline, CDR1 SGHDN and CDR2 FVKESK. CDR3 length: 17 residues.

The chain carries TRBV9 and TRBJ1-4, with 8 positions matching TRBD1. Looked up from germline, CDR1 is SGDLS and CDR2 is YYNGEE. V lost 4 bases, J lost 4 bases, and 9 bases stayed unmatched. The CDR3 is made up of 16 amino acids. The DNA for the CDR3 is TGTGCCAGCAGCCCAAGACAGGGGCGCCATAATGAAAAACTGTTTTTT. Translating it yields CASSPRQGRHNEKLFF.